There are a few counts of the clone carrying this T cell receptor (beta chain). This record comes from a study of blood T cell repertoires in COVID-19. Study-wide background: Spain, Italy and the United States supplied samples that represented acute and convalescent COVID-19. T cells, B-cell-depleted T cells, or PBMCs provided the cDNA or gDNA that served as material.

The method was immunoSEQ multiplex PCR; TCRdb's version includes in-frame clones alone and lacks a portion of them. The repertoire holds 310,000 or so clones, with about 87% as singletons. V shed 0 bases and J shed 3 bases, with 12 bases lying between them. Per the germline V gene, CDR1 is LGHNA and CDR2 is YNFKEQ. The CDR3 has 16 amino acids. This clonotype was sampled from a woman aged 18-29 years who had recovered from COVID-19. The sample taken for sequencing was PBMCs or T cells enriched from blood (not recorded which). V gene TRBV4-2 combines with J gene TRBJ2-1; the D gene is possibly TRBD2 (6 bases). The CDR3 region is CASSQDRGRIYNEQFF. In DNA, the CDR3 is TGTGCCAGCAGCCAAGATCGAGGGAGGATCTACAATGAGCAGTTCTTC.